The 7 T cell receptor beta chains in this list originate from one sample, sequenced in a study of shared clonotypes between healthy human individuals. Profiled with immunoSEQ multiplex PCR; TCRdb holds only in-frame clones, not every one. Counted here are about 660,000 clones, over 65% occurring once; the ten biggest clones make up 1.7%. Sequenced sample: memory CD4+ T cells sorted from blood. Subset specified: CD45RA-negative fraction. The receptors originated from a woman in her 30s in good health.

V usage is TRBV7-9 and J usage is TRBJ1-1, with D possibly TRBD1 on 5 matching bases. The CDR3 runs 15 residues. V was pared by 5 bases and J by 4 bases, with 17 bases between. Germline CDR1 SEHNR, CDR2 FQNEAQ (reference sequence). CDR3: CASSPTGMGTTEAFF. The CDR3 region has the DNA TGTGCCAGCAGCCCAACGGGGATGGGGACCACTGAAGCTTTCTTT. Full variable domain (missing parts from reference TRBV7-9 and TRBJ1-1): DTGVSQNPRHKITKRGQNVTFRCDPISEHNRLYWYRQTLGQGPEFLTYFQNEAQLEKSRLLSDRFSAERPKGSFSTLEIQRTEQGDSAMYLCASSPTGMGTTEAFFGQGTRLTVV.

The rearrangement links TRBV6-1 to TRBJ2-7, with TRBD1 matching over 11 bases. Germline V gene sequence: CDR1 MNHNS, CDR2 SASEGT. The V segment lost 7 bases and the J segment 3 bases; nucleotides outside the gene matches: 8. This CDR3 comprises 15 residues. Here the CDR3 DNA reads TGTGCCAGCACCACCGAGGGGACAGGGGGCTACGAGCAGTACTTC. Translation gives CASTTEGTGGYEQYF.

The gene calls are TRBV25-1 and TRBJ2-2, with a tentative D call TRBD1 (5 bases). Germline V lookup: CDR1 MGHDK, CDR2 SYGVNS. The CDR3 extends over 15 amino acids. Between the trimmed V and J ends, which lost 7 bases and 6 bases, there was a span of 18 bases. The CDR3 loop reads CASTLIGRVPGELFF. CDR3 nucleotide sequence: TGTGCCAGCACCTTAATAGGCAGGGTGCCCGGGGAGCTGTTTTTT. Full variable domain (remainder filled in from reference TRBV25-1 and TRBJ2-2): EADIYQTPRYLVIGTGKKITLECSQTMGHDKMYWYQQDPGMELHLIHYSYGVNSTEKGDLSSESTVSRIRTEHFPLTLESARPSHTSQYLCASTLIGRVPGELFFGEGSRLTVL.

This sequence joins TRBV18 and TRBJ1-5; 7 positions match TRBD1. The CDR3 length is 14 residues. Germline CDR1 and CDR2: KGHSH and LQKENI. Trimming cost V 4 bases and J 3 bases; bases outside gene matches: 3. The CDR3 sequence: CASSHTGDNQPQHF. The CDR3 bases are TGTGCCAGCTCACACACAGGGGACAATCAGCCCCAGCATTTT.

V and J are TRBV9 and TRBJ2-7; 9 bases fit TRBD2. The CDR3 covers 15 residues. In germline, CDR1 is SGDLS, CDR2 YYNGEE. The junction had 8 bases not matched to a gene; V was cut back by 1 base and J by 6 bases. Written as DNA, the CDR3 is TGTGCCAGCAGCGTACAGGCGGGAGGGACGGGCGAGCAGTACTTC. Protein product: CASSVQAGGTGEQYF.

This clone was picked up many times. This sample also contains other DNA sequences that code for the same CDR3. The V call is TRBV6-1, the J call TRBJ2-7; D remains unclear. Trimming left V 0 bases short and J 6 bases short, with 21 bases between. Germline-derived CDR1 and CDR2 are MNHNS and SASEGT. This CDR3 is built from 17 residues. CDR3 region: CASSEAGPGGGQGEQYF. CDR3 nucleotides: TGTGCCAGCAGTGAAGCAGGTCCGGGCGGCGGTCAAGGCGAGCAGTACTTC.

This clone was detected only a few times. The chain recombines TRBV15 with TRBJ2-6; D is perhaps TRBD2 (6 bases). V dropped 5 bases and J dropped 0 bases, with 11 bases sitting between them. The CDR3 runs to 16 residues. Germline CDR1 is LNHNV and CDR2 is YYDKDF (reference sequence). The CDR3: CATSGGAGSGANVLTF. The CDR3 DNA follows: TGTGCCACCAGCGGAGGGGCTGGCTCTGGGGCCAACGTCCTGACTTTC. The variable domain in full, completed from reference TRBV15 and TRBJ2-6, reads DAMVIQNPRYQVTQFGKPVTLSCSQTLNHNVMYWYQQKSSQAPKLLFHYYDKDFNNEADTPDNFQSRRPNTSFCFLDIRSPGLGDTAMYLCATSGGAGSGANVLTFGAGSRLTVL.